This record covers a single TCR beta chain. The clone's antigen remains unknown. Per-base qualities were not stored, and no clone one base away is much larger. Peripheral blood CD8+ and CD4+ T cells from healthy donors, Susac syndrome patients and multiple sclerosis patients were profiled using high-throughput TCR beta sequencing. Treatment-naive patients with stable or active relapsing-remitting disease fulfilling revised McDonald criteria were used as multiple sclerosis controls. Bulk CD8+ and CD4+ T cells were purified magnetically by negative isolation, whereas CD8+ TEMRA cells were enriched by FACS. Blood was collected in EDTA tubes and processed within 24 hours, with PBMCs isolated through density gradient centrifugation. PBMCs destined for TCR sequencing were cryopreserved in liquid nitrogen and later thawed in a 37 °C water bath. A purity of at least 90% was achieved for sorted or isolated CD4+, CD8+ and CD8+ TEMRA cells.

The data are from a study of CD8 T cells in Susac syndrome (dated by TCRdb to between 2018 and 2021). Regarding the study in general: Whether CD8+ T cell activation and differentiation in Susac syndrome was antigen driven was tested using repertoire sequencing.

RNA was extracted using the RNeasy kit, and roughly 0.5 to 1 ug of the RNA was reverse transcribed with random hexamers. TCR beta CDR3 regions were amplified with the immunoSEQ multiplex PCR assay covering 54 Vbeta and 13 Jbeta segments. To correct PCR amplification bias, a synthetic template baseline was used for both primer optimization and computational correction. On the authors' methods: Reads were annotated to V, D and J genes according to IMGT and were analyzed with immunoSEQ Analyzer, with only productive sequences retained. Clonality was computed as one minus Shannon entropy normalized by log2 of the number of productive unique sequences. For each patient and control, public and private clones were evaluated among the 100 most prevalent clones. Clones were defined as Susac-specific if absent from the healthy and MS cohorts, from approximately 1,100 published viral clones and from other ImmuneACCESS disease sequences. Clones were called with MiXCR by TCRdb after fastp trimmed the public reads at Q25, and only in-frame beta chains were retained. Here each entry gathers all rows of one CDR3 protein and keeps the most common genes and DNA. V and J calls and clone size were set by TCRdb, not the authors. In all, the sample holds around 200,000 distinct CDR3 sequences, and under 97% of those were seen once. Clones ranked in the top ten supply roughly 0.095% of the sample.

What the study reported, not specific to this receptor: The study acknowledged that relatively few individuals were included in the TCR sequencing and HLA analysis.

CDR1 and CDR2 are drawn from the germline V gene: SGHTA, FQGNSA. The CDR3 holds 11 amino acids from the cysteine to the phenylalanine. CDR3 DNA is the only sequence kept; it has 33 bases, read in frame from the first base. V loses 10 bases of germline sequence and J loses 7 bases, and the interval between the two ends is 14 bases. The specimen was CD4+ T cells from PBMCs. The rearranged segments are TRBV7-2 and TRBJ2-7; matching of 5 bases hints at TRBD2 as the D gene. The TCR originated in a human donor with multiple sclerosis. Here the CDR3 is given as CATGVPAEQYF. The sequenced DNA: TGTGCCACCGGGGTCCCCGCGGAGCAGTACTTC.